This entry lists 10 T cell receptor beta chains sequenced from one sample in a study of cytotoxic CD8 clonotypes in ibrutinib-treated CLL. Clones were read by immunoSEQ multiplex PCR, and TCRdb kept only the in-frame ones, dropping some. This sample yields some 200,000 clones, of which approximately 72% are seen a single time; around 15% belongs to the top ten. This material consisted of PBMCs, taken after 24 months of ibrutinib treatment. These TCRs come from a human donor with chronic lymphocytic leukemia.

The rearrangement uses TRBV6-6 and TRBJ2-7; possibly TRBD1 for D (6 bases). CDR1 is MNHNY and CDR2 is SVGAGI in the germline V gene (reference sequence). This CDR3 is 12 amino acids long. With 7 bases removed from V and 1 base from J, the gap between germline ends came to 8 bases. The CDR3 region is CASKGQSYEQYF. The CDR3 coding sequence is TGTGCCAGCAAGGGACAATCCTACGAGCAGTACTTC.

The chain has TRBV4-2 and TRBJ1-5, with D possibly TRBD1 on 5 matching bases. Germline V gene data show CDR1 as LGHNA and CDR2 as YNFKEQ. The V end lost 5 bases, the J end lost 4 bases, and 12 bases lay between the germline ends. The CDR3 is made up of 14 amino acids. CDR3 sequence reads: CASSERTQNQPQHF. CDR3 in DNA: TGTGCCAGCAGCGAGCGGACACAGAATCAGCCCCAGCATTTT.

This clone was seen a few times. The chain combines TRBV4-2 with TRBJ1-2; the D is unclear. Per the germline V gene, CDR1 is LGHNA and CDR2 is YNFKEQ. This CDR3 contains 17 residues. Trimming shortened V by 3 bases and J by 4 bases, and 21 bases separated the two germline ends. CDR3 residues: CASSHRQAGHSGYGYTF. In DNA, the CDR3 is TGTGCCAGCAGCCACCGCCAGGCGGGCCACAGCGGCTATGGCTACACCTTC.

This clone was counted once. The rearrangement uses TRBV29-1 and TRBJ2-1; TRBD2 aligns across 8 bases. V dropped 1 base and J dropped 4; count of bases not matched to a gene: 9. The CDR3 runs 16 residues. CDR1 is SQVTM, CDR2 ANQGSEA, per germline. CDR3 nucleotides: TGCAGCGTTGAAGGGAGCGGGAGTCGACGGTACAATGAGCAGTTCTTC. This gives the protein CSVEGSGSRRYNEQFF.

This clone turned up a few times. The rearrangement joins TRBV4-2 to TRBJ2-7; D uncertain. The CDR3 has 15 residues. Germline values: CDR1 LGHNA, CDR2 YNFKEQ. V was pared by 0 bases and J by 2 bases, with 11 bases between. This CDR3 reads CASSQEGAVTYEQYF. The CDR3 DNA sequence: TGTGCCAGCAGCCAAGAAGGCGCCGTGACCTACGAGCAGTACTTC.

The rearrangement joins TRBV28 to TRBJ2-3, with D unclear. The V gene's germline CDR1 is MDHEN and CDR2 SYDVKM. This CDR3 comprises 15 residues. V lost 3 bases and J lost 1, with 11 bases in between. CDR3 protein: CASSFTTIGTDTQYF. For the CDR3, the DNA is TGTGCCAGCAGTTTTACCACAATCGGCACAGATACGCAGTATTTT.

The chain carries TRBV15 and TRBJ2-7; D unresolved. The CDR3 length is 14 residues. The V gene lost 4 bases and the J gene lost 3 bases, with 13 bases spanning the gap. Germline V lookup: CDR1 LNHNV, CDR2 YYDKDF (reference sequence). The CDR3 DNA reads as TGTGCCACCAGCACCTCATCGGTCCTCTACGAGCAGTACTTC. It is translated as CATSTSSVLYEQYF.

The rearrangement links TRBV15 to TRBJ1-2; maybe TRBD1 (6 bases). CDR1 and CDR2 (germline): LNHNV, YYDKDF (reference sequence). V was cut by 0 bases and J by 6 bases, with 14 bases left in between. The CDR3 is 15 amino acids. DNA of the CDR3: TGTGCCACCAGCAGAGACAGGGGCTTTGTTAATGGCTACACCTTC. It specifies CATSRDRGFVNGYTF.

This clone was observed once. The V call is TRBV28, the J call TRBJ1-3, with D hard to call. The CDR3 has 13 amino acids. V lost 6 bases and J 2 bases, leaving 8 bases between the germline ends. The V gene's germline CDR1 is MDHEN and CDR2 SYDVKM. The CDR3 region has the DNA TGTGCCAGCAGCTTTCTCGCTGGAAACACCATATATTTT. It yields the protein CASSFLAGNTIYF. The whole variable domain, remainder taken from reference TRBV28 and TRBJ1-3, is DVKVTQSSRYLVKRTGEKVFLECVQDMDHENMFWYRQDPGLGLRLIYFSYDVKMKEKGDIPEGYSVSREKKERFSLILESASTNQTSMYLCASSFLAGNTIYFGEGSWLTVV.

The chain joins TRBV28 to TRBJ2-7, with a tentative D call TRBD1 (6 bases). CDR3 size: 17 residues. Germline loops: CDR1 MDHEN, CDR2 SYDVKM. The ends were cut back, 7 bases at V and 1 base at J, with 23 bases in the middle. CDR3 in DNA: TGTGCCAGCAACATAAATGGGTGGGGGCGATCATCCTACGAGCAGTACTTC. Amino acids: CASNINGWGRSSYEQYF.